This passage covers 32 T cell receptor beta chains from one sample sequenced in a study of blood T cell repertoires in COVID-19 (dated by TCRdb to the early 2020s). Libraries came from the immunoSEQ multiplex PCR assay. TCRdb holds this immuneACCESS table with in-frame rearrangements only. Some clones are missing; in checked studies, unresolved V genes explain under half, and the rest has no known cause. In all, the sample holds about 140,000 clones, and over 75% of those were seen once. The ten largest clones add up to roughly 1.5% of the sample. The sequencing sample was made of peripheral blood. Receptors were obtained from a human donor in a cohort sampled during active COVID-19.

This chain links TRBV12-3 or TRBV12-4 with TRBJ1-3; TRBD1 is a possible D gene (6 bases). Trimming removed 3 bases at V and 6 bases at J, with 9 bases between. The CDR3 runs to 13 residues. The DNA of the CDR3 is TGTGCCAGCAGTTTCAACAGGGCAAACACCATATATTTT. Translation gives CASSFNRANTIYF.

V is TRBV6-2 or TRBV6-3 and J is TRBJ1-1; 8 bases align to TRBD1. The V gene's germline CDR1 is MNHEY and CDR2 SVGEGT. V lost 4 bases and J lost 0; bases outside the gene matches: 4. This CDR3 spans 15 amino acids. For the CDR3, the DNA is TGTGCCAGCAGTTGGACAGGGAACCTGAACACTGAAGCTTTCTTT. It is translated as CASSWTGNLNTEAFF.

V and J are TRBV24-1 and TRBJ2-1; TRBD2 might be the D (5 bases). The ends were cut back, 0 bases at V and 0 bases at J, with 8 bases in the middle. Germline lookup yields CDR1 KGHDR and CDR2 SFDVKD. The CDR3 is 16 amino acids. The CDR3 bases are TGTGCCACCAGTGATTTGAGTGGGAGCTCCTACAATGAGCAGTTCTTC. Residues: CATSDLSGSSYNEQFF.

The chain recombines TRBV7-9 with TRBJ1-4; 7 bases line up with TRBD1. Germline loops: CDR1 SEHNR, CDR2 FQNEAQ (reference sequence). The CDR3 loop spans 15 amino acids. Losses at the gene ends were 4 bases for V and 1 base for J; bases not matched to a gene: 3. The CDR3 nucleotides read TGTGCCAGCAGCTCCCGACAGGGAACTAATGAAAAACTGTTTTTT. Residues: CASSSRQGTNEKLFF.

The genes are TRBV18 and TRBJ1-1, with TRBD1 matching over 8 bases. V shed 6 bases, J shed 4 bases, and the junction held 7 bases outside the gene matches. The CDR3 is 14 residues long. The germline V gene has CDR1 KGHSH and CDR2 LQKENI. In DNA form, the CDR3 reads TGTGCCAGCTCGTCGGACAGGGTAAGCACTGAAGCTTTCTTT. Translated: CASSSDRVSTEAFF.

This sequence joins TRBV29-1 and TRBJ1-2; 8 bases are a match to TRBD1. The length of the CDR3 is 12 residues. V shed 7 bases, J shed 8 bases, and the junction held 9 bases outside the gene matches. The V gene's germline CDR1 is SQVTM and CDR2 ANQGSEA. In nucleotides, the CDR3 is TGCAGCGCACAGGGGGAACTGGGGGGCTACACCTTC. This codes for CSAQGELGGYTF. Full variable domain (outside the CDR3, taken from reference TRBV29-1 and TRBJ1-2): SAVISQKPSRDICQRGTSLTIQCQVDSQVTMMFWYRQQPGQSLTLIATANQGSEATYESGFVIDKFPISRPNLTFSTLTVSNMSPEDSSIYLCSAQGELGGYTFGSGTRLTVV.

This clone was seen a few times. The chain employs TRBV5-4 and TRBJ2-7, with 8 bases matching TRBD2. Looked up from germline, CDR1 is SGHNT and CDR2 is YYREEE (reference sequence). J gave up 2 bases and V 3 bases, and 4 bases lay outside the gene matches. This CDR3 comprises 14 residues. The CDR3 loop reads CASSWGLDAYEQYF. In nucleotides, the CDR3 is TGTGCCAGCAGCTGGGGACTAGATGCCTACGAGCAGTACTTC.

This sequence joins TRBV7-9 and TRBJ2-1; the D gene is possibly TRBD1 (5 bases). In germline, CDR1 is SEHNR, CDR2 FQNEAQ (reference sequence). The CDR3 sequence is 15 residues long. V was pared by 3 bases and J by 7 bases, with 16 bases between. CDR3 amino acids: CASSFPTDSGNEQFF. Here the CDR3 DNA reads TGTGCCAGCAGCTTTCCGACCGACTCAGGGAATGAGCAGTTCTTC.

The genes are TRBV7-2 and TRBJ2-1; 8 nucleotides match TRBD1. Germline CDR1 is SGHTA and CDR2 is FQGNSA. V shed 4 bases and J 6 bases; nucleotides not matched to a gene: 11. The CDR3 length is 16 residues. CDR3 DNA sequence: TGTGCCAGCAGCTCACAAGGACAGGGCTTCGGCAATGAGCAGTTCTTC. Translating gives CASSSQGQGFGNEQFF. The variable domain in full, with the rest retrieved from reference TRBV7-2 and TRBJ2-1, is GAGVSQSPSNKVTEKGKDVELRCDPISGHTALYWYRQSLGQGLEFLIYFQGNSAPDKSGLPSDRFSAERTGGSVSTLTIQRTQQEDSAVYLCASSSQGQGFGNEQFFGPGTRLTVL.

Comments on this clone: Within the sample, other DNA sequences also encode this same CDR3. V usage is TRBV27 and J usage is TRBJ1-5; D may be TRBD1 (5 bases). Germline assignment: CDR1 MNHEY and CDR2 SMNVEV (reference sequence). CDR3 size: 14 residues. Deletions cut 1 base from V and 2 bases from J, with 6 bases between. The CDR3 nucleotides read TGTGCCAGCAGTTTATTAGGGGGCAATCAGCCCCAGCATTTT. It is translated as CASSLLGGNQPQHF.

The chain links TRBV5-1 to TRBJ2-5; TRBD2 might be the D (5 bases). The V gene lost 4 bases and the J gene lost 4 bases, with 17 bases spanning the gap. The CDR3 totals 15 residues. Per the germline V gene, CDR1 is SGHRS and CDR2 is YFSETQ. For the CDR3, the DNA is TGCGCCAGCAGCCCTGGGAGTCCCTCCGGAGAGACCCAGTACTTC. Residues: CASSPGSPSGETQYF.

The chain recombines TRBV7-2 with TRBJ2-7, with 10 positions matching TRBD2. This CDR3 spans 14 amino acids. Germline-derived CDR1 and CDR2 are SGHTA and FQGNSA. Losses at the gene ends were 1 base for V and 5 bases for J; bases not matched to a gene: 2. The chain's CDR3 is CASSLVGTSDEQYF. CDR3 sequence (DNA): TGTGCCAGCAGCTTAGTCGGGACTAGCGACGAGCAGTACTTC.

The genes are TRBV18 and TRBJ1-3; D not resolved. The germline CDR1 and CDR2 sequences are KGHSH and LQKENI. The CDR3 totals 16 residues. V was cut by 2 bases and J by 0 bases, with 11 bases left in between. The CDR3 reads CASSPWASNSGNTIYF. Written as DNA, the CDR3 is TGTGCCAGCTCACCATGGGCCTCGAACTCTGGAAACACCATATATTTT.

The chain carries TRBV27 and TRBJ1-1; D perhaps matches TRBD1 (5 bases). This CDR3 has 14 amino acids. V was shortened by 2 bases and J by 7 bases, with 14 bases between the two germline ends. CDR1 and CDR2 from the germline V gene are MNHEY and SMNVEV (reference sequence). CDR3 residues: CASSLSRAPFEAFF. The DNA for the CDR3 is TGTGCCAGCAGTTTAAGCAGGGCTCCCTTTGAAGCTTTCTTT.

The sample holds one count of this clone. The rearrangement joins TRBV4-1 to TRBJ1-5; unclear D gene. CDR1 is MGHRA, CDR2 YSYEKL, per germline. Trimming left V 3 bases short and J 0 bases short, with 12 bases between. The CDR3 length is 16 residues. CDR3 coding DNA: TGCGCCAGCAGCCACGGGATCACATATAGCAATCAGCCCCAGCATTTT. The encoded protein is CASSHGITYSNQPQHF.

This clone was seen a handful of times. This chain joins TRBV28 and TRBJ1-5; D might be TRBD1 (6 bases). The CDR3 is 15 residues long. Germline CDR1 is MDHEN and CDR2 is SYDVKM. V was shortened by 7 bases and J by 2 bases, with 15 bases between the two germline ends. The CDR3 protein is CASTLRGGGNQPQHF. The CDR3 DNA reads TGTGCCAGCACCCTAAGAGGGGGGGGCAATCAGCCCCAGCATTTT.

This chain links TRBV15 with TRBJ2-1, with 12 nucleotides matching TRBD1. Germline CDR1 is LNHNV and CDR2 is YYDKDF (reference sequence). The CDR3 consists of 17 residues. J was trimmed by 6 bases and V by 0 bases; bases with no gene match: 6. The CDR3 DNA follows: TGTGCCACCAGCAGAGATCGGGACAGGGGGCGTTCCAATGAGCAGTTCTTC. Translation gives CATSRDRDRGRSNEQFF.

The V and J genes are TRBV19 and TRBJ1-5, with TRBD1 matching 11 bases. There are 16 residues in the CDR3. CDR1 LNHDA and CDR2 SQIVND come from the germline V gene (reference sequence). The V gene end was trimmed by 5 bases and the J gene end by 5 bases; junction bases not matched to a gene: 8. CDR3 DNA sequence: TGTGCCAGTAGTGACCTGGGACAGGGGGTTCATCAGCCCCAGCATTTT. It codes for CASSDLGQGVHQPQHF.

CDR3 protein: CASSQDLGRASYNEQFF. CDR3 in DNA: TGTGCCAGCAGCCAAGATCTGGGGAGGGCCTCCTACAATGAGCAGTTCTTC. The V and J genes are TRBV4-2 and TRBJ2-1; 7 bases fit TRBD2. The CDR3 is made up of 17 amino acids. Trimming took 0 bases from V and 0 from J; bases not matched to a gene: 5. In germline, CDR1 is LGHNA, CDR2 YNFKEQ.

The gene calls are TRBV2 and TRBJ2-1; tentatively, D is TRBD2 (6 bases). Per germline, CDR1 SNHLY and CDR2 FYNNEI. Trimming took 8 bases from V and 5 from J, leaving 25 bases between them. The CDR3 runs to 17 residues. The CDR3 nucleotides read TGTGCCAGCCTGCGGGGCCCTAGCTCCGTTAAACACAATGAGCAGTTCTTC. It encodes CASLRGPSSVKHNEQFF.

The chain is built from TRBV12-5 and TRBJ1-1, with D hard to call. From germline, CDR1 is LGHNT and CDR2 FRNRAP. The CDR3 totals 13 residues. V gave up 2 bases and J gave up 5 bases, with 9 bases separating them. The CDR3 DNA is TGTGCTAGTGGTTTGCGGCGAGGGACTGAAGCTTTCTTT. Encoded protein: CASGLRRGTEAFF.

V and J are TRBV5-1 and TRBJ2-7; tentatively, D is TRBD1 (6 bases). V gave up 4 bases and J gave up 1 base, with 15 bases separating them. Germline V gives CDR1 SGHRS, CDR2 YFSETQ. The CDR3 contains 15 residues. This CDR3 is CASSPGRGGSYEQYF. The CDR3 DNA sequence: TGCGCCAGCAGCCCCGGCAGGGGTGGGTCCTACGAGCAGTACTTC.

This clone was detected only once. This chain connects TRBV28 to TRBJ1-2; weak D call: TRBD1 (6 bases). V gave up 7 bases and J gave up 4 bases, with 13 bases separating them. The CDR3 totals 13 residues. CDR1 and CDR2 from the germline V gene are MDHEN and SYDVKM. The DNA of the CDR3 is TGTGCCAGCACTCTGGACAGTATCTATGGCTACACCTTC. Encoded protein: CASTLDSIYGYTF.

The chain recombines TRBV19 with TRBJ2-6, with D perhaps matching TRBD2 (5 bases). Germline V gives CDR1 LNHDA, CDR2 SQIVND (reference sequence). This CDR3 region has 15 residues. V was cut by 7 bases and J by 0 bases, with 10 bases left in between. CDR3 sequence reads: CASNQRNSGANVLTF. The CDR3 nucleotides read TGTGCCAGTAATCAGCGGAACTCTGGGGCCAACGTCCTGACTTTC.

The chain has TRBV14 and TRBJ1-2; D is uncertain. Per germline, CDR1 SGHDN and CDR2 FVKESK. The germline V and J ends were trimmed by 4 bases and 4 bases, with 13 bases remaining between them. There are 14 residues in the CDR3. DNA for the CDR3: TGTGCCAGCAGCCTTTCCCCGGCGGCCTATGGCTACACCTTC. This translates into CASSLSPAAYGYTF.

This rearrangement joins TRBV5-6 to TRBJ1-3; 7 nucleotides match TRBD1. With 4 bases clipped from V and 2 bases from J, the junction kept 9 bases outside the gene matches. CDR3 size: 16 residues. Germline V gives CDR1 SGHDT, CDR2 YYEEEE. The CDR3 protein is CASSPETGAPGNTIYF. CDR3 coding DNA: TGTGCCAGCAGCCCTGAAACAGGGGCCCCTGGAAACACCATATATTTT. The whole variable domain, remainder taken from reference TRBV5-6 and TRBJ1-3, is DAGVTQSPTHLIKTRGQQVTLRCSPKSGHDTVSWYQQALGQGPQFIFQYYEEEERQRGNFPDRFSGHQFPNYSSELNVNALLLGDSALYLCASSPETGAPGNTIYFGEGSWLTVV.

The chain carries TRBV6-1 and TRBJ2-7, with 12 positions matching TRBD2. The CDR3 totals 16 residues. V gave up 3 bases and J gave up 3 bases; unmatched junction bases: 6. Germline V gene lookup returns CDR1 MNHNS and CDR2 SASEGT. In DNA form, the CDR3 reads TGTGCCAGCAGTGACCTAGCGGGAGGGCCGAGCTACGAGCAGTACTTC. It specifies CASSDLAGGPSYEQYF.

This sequence joins TRBV25-1 and TRBJ2-3, with TRBD2 identical over 12 bases. Losses at the gene ends were 6 bases for V and 5 bases for J; bases not matched to a gene: 3. Looked up from germline, CDR1 is MGHDK and CDR2 is SYGVNS. The CDR3 has 14 residues. The CDR3, as DNA: TGTGCCAGCAGCATGACTAGCGGGAGAGATACGCAGTATTTT. Protein sequence: CASSMTSGRDTQYF. Full variable domain (rest looked up from reference TRBV25-1 and TRBJ2-3): EADIYQTPRYLVIGTGKKITLECSQTMGHDKMYWYQQDPGMELHLIHYSYGVNSTEKGDLSSESTVSRIRTEHFPLTLESARPSHTSQYLCASSMTSGRDTQYFGPGTRLTVL.

CDR3 loop: CASSPGLAGEAVETQYF. DNA of the CDR3: TGTGCCAGCAGCCCGGGACTAGCGGGAGAGGCGGTGGAGACCCAGTACTTC. The V and J genes are TRBV3-1 (or the pseudogene TRBV3-2) and TRBJ2-5; 14 bases map to TRBD2. Germline CDR1 and CDR2: LGHDT and YNNKEL (reference sequence). The CDR3 totals 17 residues. The junction had 9 bases not matched to a gene; V was cut back by 4 bases and J by 5 bases.

Notes on this clone: The sample carries other DNA sequences with the same CDR3. The chain joins TRBV18 to TRBJ2-3; D not resolved. The germline V and J ends were trimmed by 3 bases and 0 bases, with 7 bases remaining between them. Germline lookup yields CDR1 KGHSH and CDR2 LQKENI. CDR3 size: 14 residues. CDR3: CASSPSGSTDTQYF. The CDR3, as DNA: TGTGCCAGCTCACCGTCCGGGAGCACAGATACGCAGTATTTT.

The V gene is TRBV19, the J gene TRBJ1-5; D not resolved. Germline loops: CDR1 LNHDA, CDR2 SQIVND (reference sequence). The CDR3 consists of 13 residues. Trimming shortened V by 6 bases and J by 5 bases, and 11 bases separated the two germline ends. CDR3: CASRGGQYQPQHF. DNA for the CDR3: TGTGCCAGTAGGGGAGGGCAATATCAGCCCCAGCATTTT.

CDR3 nucleotides: TGTGCCAGCAGTGCGCTAGCGGGCTCCTACAATGAGCAGTTCTTC. Translating gives CASSALAGSYNEQFF. V usage is TRBV14 and J usage is TRBJ2-1; 8 bases agree with TRBD2. CDR3 length equals 15 residues. Germline CDR1 reads SGHDN; CDR2 reads FVKESK. Germline trimming cut 6 bases from V and 0 bases from J; bases unmatched to any gene: 4.